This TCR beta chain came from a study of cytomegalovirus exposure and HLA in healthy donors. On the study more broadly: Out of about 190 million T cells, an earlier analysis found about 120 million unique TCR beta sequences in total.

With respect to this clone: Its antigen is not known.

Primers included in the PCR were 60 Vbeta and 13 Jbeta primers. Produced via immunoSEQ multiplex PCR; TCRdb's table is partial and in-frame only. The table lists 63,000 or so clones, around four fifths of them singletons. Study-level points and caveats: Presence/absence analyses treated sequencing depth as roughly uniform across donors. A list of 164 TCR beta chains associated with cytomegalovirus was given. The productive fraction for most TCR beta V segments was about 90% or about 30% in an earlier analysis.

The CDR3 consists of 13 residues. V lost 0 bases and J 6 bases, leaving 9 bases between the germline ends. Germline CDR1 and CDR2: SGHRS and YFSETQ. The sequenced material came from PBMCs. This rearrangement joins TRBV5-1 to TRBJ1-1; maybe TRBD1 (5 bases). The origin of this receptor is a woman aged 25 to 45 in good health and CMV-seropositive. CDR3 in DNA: TGCGCCAGCAGCTTGGAGGAGACAGCTGAAGCTTTCTTT. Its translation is CASSLEETAEAFF.